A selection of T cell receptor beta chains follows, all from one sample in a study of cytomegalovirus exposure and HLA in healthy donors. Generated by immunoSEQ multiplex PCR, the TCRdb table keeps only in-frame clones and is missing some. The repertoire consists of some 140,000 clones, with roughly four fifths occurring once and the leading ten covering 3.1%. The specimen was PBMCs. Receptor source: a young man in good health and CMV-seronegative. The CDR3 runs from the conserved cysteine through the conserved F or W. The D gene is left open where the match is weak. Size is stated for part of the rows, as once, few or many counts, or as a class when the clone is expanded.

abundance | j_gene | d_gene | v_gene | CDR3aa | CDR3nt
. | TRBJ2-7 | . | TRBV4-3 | CASSQDHSGRGSYEQYF | TGCGCCAGCAGCCAAGATCATTCGGGCAGGGGATCCTACGAGCAGTACTTC
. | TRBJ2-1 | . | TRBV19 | CASSIGTPYNEQFF | TGTGCCAGTAGTATCGGGACACCTTACAATGAGCAGTTCTTC
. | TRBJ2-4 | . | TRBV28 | CASSLISLAPAKNIQYF | TGTGCCAGCAGTTTAATTAGCCTAGCCCCAGCCAAAAACATTCAGTACTTC
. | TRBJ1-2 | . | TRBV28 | CASSPPPGPGYGYTF | TGTGCCAGCAGCCCACCGCCCGGTCCGGGCTATGGCTACACCTTC
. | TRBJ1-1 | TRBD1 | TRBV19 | CASSTGQGATEAFF | TGTGCCAGTAGTACCGGACAGGGTGCCACTGAAGCTTTCTTT
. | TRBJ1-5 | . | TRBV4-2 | CASSQGQYSNQPQHF | TGTGCCAGCAGCCAAGGCCAGTATAGCAATCAGCCCCAGCATTTT
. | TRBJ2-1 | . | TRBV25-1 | CASTHNEQFF | TGTGCCAGTACACACAATGAGCAGTTCTTC
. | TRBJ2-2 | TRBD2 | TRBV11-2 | CASSLGGPGLDTGELFF | TGTGCCAGCAGCTTAGGCGGACCGGGACTAGACACCGGGGAGCTGTTTTTT
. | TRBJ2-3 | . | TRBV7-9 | CASSPPSGSNTDTQYF | TGTGCCAGCAGCCCACCGTCGGGGTCCAACACAGATACGCAGTATTTT
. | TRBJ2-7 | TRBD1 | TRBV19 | CASSFGTGPRFEQYF | TGTGCCAGTTCTTTCGGGACAGGGCCAAGATTCGAGCAGTACTTC
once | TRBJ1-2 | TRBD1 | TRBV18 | CASSPVTGEGYTF | TGTGCCAGCTCACCCGTGACAGGGGAGGGCTACACCTTC
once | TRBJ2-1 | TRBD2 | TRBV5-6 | CASSLPPAGDNEQFF | TGTGCCAGCAGCTTGCCCCCAGCGGGGGACAATGAGCAGTTCTTC
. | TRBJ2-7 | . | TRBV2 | CASSVRAYEQYF | TGTGCCAGCAGTGTGCGGGCCTACGAGCAGTACTTC
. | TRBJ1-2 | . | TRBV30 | CAWSSEGYGYTF | TGTGCCTGGAGTTCCGAGGGCTATGGCTACACCTTC
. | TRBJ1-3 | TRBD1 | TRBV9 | CASSVAGDRGNTIYF | TGTGCCAGCAGCGTAGCTGGGGACAGGGGGAACACCATATATTTT
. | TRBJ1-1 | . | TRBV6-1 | CASSERPEGNTEAFF | TGTGCCAGCAGTGAAAGACCTGAGGGTAACACTGAAGCTTTCTTT
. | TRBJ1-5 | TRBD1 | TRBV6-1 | CASSEAGQHQPQHF | TGTGCCAGCAGTGAAGCGGGACAGCACCAGCCCCAGCATTTT
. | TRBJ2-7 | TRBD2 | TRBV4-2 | CASSQGLADYEQYF | TGTGCCAGCAGCCAAGGACTAGCGGACTACGAGCAGTACTTC
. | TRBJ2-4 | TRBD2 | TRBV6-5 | CASTNGGGRDIQYF | TGTGCCAGCACTAACGGGGGGGGCCGAGACATTCAGTACTTC
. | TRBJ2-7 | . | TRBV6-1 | CASSFGGILEQYF | TGTGCCAGCAGTTTTGGAGGTATACTCGAGCAGTACTTC
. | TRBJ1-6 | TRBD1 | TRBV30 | CAWSEGTGGDSPLHF | TGTGCCTGGAGTGAAGGGACAGGGGGCGATTCACCCCTCCACTTT
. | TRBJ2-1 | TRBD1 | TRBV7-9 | CASSTGQGGLNEQFF | TGTGCCAGCAGCACCGGACAGGGGGGTTTAAATGAGCAGTTCTTC
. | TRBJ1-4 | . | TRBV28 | CASRETGSGEKLFF | TGTGCCAGCAGAGAAACAGGTTCAGGTGAAAAACTGTTTTTT
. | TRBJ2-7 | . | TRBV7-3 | CASSFPMDPGHSDAEQYF | TGTGCCAGCAGCTTCCCGATGGACCCGGGACACTCCGATGCCGAGCAGTACTTC
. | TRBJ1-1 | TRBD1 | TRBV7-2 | CASSQNRGSTEAFF | TGTGCCAGCAGCCAAAACAGGGGGTCGACTGAAGCTTTCTTT
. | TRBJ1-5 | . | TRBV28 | CASNKDTSNQPQHF | TGTGCCAGCAATAAGGACACAAGCAATCAGCCCCAGCATTTT
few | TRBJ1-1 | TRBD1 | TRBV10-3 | CAISQGTGLMNTEAFF | TGTGCCATCAGTCAAGGGACAGGCCTAATGAACACTGAAGCTTTCTTT
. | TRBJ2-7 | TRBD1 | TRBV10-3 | CAISEGTGGDSSNEQYF | TGTGCCATCAGTGAAGGGACAGGGGGAGATTCCAGCAACGAGCAGTACTTC
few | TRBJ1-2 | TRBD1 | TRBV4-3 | CASSQDLGQGRYGYTF | TGCGCCAGCAGCCAAGATCTGGGACAGGGGCGATATGGCTACACCTTC
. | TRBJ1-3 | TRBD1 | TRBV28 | CASSQGDSRNTIYF | TGTGCCAGCAGCCAGGGGGATTCTAGAAACACCATATATTTT
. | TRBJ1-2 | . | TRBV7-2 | CASSFNRQVSGYTF | TGTGCCAGCAGCTTTAACAGACAGGTTTCCGGCTACACCTTC